The T cell receptor beta chain under discussion was sequenced for a study of T cells in Graves' hyperthyroidism and ophthalmopathy. Amplification of TCR beta CDR3 regions was performed using RNA transcripts as template. The TCR CDR3 first-round RT-PCR relied on the HTBI primer set. TCRdb ran MiXCR on the multiplex PCR reads and lists one entry per CDR3 protein. The sample lists about 380,000 distinct CDR3 sequences; approximately 15% were seen once. In this sample, this clonotype turned up many times. When ophthalmopathy did not progress within 18 months, Graves' hyperthyroidism was considered stable. The TCR originated in a woman aged 60-75 years with Graves' hyperthyroidism. Sequencing used blood.

The CDR3 sequence is CATSDTKNGLATHNEQFF. The DNA of the CDR3 is TGTGCCACCAGTGACACAAAAAACGGACTAGCGACCCACAATGAGCAGTTCTTC. This sequence joins TRBV24-1 and TRBJ2-1; TRBD2 matches 9 bases. Germline CDR1 is KGHDR and CDR2 is SFDVKD. V lost 4 bases to trimming and J lost 5 bases; unmatched junction nucleotides: 14. This CDR3 is built from 18 residues.